Listed here is a single T cell receptor beta chain. Together with a sample-barcoded 5' primer, a J-beta primer mix was included in a second PCR lasting about 6 to 11 cycles. TCRdb re-called the 5' RACE reads with MiXCR, one entry per CDR3 protein. The repertoire holds over a million distinct CDR3 sequences, with approximately 63% as singletons. The data are from a study of blood T cells in healthy people across ages. The CDR3 covers 18 residues. Sequencing was carried out using blood. The chain employs TRBV21-1 and TRBJ1-5; the table names TRBD1, a call not compared with the DNA. TRBV21-1 is recorded as a pseudogene. This TCR was sampled from a young man in good health. CDR3 nucleotides: TGTGCCTTCCTCCCTCCTCCAAGCCGGGACAGACGAAATCAGCCCCAGCATTTT. Translating it yields CAFLPPPSRDRRNQPQHF.